This T cell receptor beta chain was sequenced for a study of blood T cell repertoires in COVID-19. For the study at large: Italy, Spain and the United States were the sources of the convalescent and acute COVID-19 samples. PBMCs, B-cell-depleted T cells, or T cells were the source of the cDNA or gDNA that made up the material.

Across about two dozen US areas, participants ranged in age from about 18 to 100 years. Participant-reported clinical history was the basis for cohort assignment. Only in-frame clones appear in the TCRdb table, and some are missing; sequencing was by immunoSEQ multiplex PCR. Of about 260,000 clones in the sample, roughly 83% were seen once. V lost 4 bases and J lost 5; bases outside the gene matches: 8. The CDR3 length is 15 residues. CDR1 is LNHDA, CDR2 SQIVND, per germline (reference sequence). The V and J genes are TRBV19 and TRBJ1-2; TRBD1 matches 9 bases. The source is a woman aged 45-59 years who had recovered from COVID-19. The material sequenced was PBMCs or T cells enriched from blood (not recorded which). In DNA, the CDR3 is TGTGCCAGTAGTACATCTCCGGGACAGGGATATGGCTACACCTTC. It yields the protein CASSTSPGQGYGYTF. The full variable domain, completed using reference TRBV19 and TRBJ1-2, is DGGITQSPKYLFRKEGQNVTLSCEQNLNHDAMYWYRQDPGQGLRLIYYSQIVNDFQKGDIAEGYSVSREKKESFPLTVTSAQKNPTAFYLCASSTSPGQGYGYTFGSGTRLTVV.